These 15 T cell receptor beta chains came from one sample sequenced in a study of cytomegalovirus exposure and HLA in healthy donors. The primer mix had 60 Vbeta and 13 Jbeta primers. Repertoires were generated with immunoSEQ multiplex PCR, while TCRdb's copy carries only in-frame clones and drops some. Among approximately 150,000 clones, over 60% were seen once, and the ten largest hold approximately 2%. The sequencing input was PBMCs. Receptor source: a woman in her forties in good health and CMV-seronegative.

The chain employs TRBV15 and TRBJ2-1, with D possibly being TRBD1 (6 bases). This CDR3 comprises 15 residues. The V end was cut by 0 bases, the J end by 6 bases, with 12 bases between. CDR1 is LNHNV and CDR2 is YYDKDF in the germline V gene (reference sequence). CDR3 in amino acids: CATSRDLEGGNEQFF. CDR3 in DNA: TGTGCCACCAGCAGAGATCTAGAAGGGGGCAATGAGCAGTTCTTC.

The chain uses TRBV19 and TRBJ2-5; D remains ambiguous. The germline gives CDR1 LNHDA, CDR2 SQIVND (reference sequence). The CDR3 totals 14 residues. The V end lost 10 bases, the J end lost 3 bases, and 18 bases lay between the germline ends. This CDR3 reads CATRPFDNKETQYF. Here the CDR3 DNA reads TGTGCCACCCGGCCCTTCGACAACAAAGAGACCCAGTACTTC.

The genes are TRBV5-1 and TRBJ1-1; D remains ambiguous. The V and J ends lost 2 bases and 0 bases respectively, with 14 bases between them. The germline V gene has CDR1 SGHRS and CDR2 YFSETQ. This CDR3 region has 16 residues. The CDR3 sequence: CASSLERGAMNTEAFF. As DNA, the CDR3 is TGCGCCAGCAGCTTAGAAAGAGGAGCTATGAACACTGAAGCTTTCTTT.

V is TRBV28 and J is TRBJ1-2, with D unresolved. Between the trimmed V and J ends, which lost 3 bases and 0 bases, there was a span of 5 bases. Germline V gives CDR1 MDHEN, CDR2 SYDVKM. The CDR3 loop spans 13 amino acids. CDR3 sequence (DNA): TGTGCCAGCAGTTTCGGTACTAACTATGGCTACACCTTC. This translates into CASSFGTNYGYTF.

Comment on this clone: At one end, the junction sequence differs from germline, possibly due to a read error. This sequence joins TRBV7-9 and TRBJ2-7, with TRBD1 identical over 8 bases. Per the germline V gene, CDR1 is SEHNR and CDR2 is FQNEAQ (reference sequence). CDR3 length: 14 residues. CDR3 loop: CSSSLTGGQGKQYF. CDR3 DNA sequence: TGTTCCAGCAGCCTCACCGGAGGACAGGGCAAGCAGTACTTC.

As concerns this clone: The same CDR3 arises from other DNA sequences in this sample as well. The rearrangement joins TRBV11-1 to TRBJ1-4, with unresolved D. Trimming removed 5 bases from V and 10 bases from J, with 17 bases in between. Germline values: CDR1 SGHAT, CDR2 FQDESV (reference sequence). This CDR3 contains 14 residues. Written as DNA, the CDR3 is TGTGCCAGCAGCCCCCAGCAAGGAGTAGGAAAACTGTTTTTT. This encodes CASSPQQGVGKLFF.

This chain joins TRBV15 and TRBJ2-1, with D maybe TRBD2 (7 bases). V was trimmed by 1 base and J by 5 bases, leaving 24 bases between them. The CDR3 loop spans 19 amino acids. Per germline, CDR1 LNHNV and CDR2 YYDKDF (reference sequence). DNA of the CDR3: TGTGCCACCAGCAGAGTGGGGGGGGCCGCGGGGGCAAGGAACAATGAGCAGTTCTTC. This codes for CATSRVGGAAGARNNEQFF.

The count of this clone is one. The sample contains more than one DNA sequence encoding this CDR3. For the CDR3, the DNA is TGCGCCAGCAGCTTGGATCGCCAAGAGACCCAGTACTTC. Amino acids: CASSLDRQETQYF. The chain is built from TRBV5-1 and TRBJ2-5; D is unclear. The V gene's germline CDR1 is SGHRS and CDR2 YFSETQ. The CDR3 extends over 13 amino acids. Trimming shortened V by 0 bases and J by 1 base, and 4 bases separated the two germline ends.

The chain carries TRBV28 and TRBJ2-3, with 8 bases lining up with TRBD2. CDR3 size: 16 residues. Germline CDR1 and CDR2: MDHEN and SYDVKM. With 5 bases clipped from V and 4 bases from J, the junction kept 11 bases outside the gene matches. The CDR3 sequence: CASSTTSGGRADTQYF. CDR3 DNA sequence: TGTGCCAGCAGTACAACCTCGGGGGGGAGGGCAGATACGCAGTATTTT.

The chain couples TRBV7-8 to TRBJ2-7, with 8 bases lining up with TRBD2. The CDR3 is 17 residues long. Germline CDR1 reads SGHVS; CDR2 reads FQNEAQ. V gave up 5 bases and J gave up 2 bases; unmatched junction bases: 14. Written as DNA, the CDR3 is TGTGCCAGCAGCCGCCGTGGGGTAGCGGGGTCTACCTACGAGCAGTACTTC. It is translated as CASSRRGVAGSTYEQYF.

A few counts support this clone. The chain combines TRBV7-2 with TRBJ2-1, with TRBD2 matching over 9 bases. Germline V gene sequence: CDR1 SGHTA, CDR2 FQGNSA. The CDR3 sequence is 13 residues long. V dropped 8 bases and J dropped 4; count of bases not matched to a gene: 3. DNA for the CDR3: TGTGCCAGCTCGGGACTAGCTTACAATGAGCAGTTCTTC. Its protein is CASSGLAYNEQFF. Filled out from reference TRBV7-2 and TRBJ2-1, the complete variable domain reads GAGVSQSPSNKVTEKGKDVELRCDPISGHTALYWYRQSLGQGLEFLIYFQGNSAPDKSGLPSDRFSAERTGGSVSTLTIQRTQQEDSAVYLCASSGLAYNEQFFGPGTRLTVL.

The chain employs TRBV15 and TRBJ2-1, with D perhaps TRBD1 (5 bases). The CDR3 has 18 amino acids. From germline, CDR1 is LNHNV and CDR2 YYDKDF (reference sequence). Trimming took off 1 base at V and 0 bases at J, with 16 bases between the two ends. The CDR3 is CATSRGAQSGSSYNEQFF. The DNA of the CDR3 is TGTGCCACCAGCAGAGGGGCCCAATCAGGGTCCTCCTACAATGAGCAGTTCTTC.

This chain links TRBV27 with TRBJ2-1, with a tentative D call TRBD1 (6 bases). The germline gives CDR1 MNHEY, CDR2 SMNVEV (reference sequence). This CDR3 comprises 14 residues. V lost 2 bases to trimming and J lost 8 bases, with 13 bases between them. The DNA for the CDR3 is TGTGCCAGCAGTTTACCCACAGGGATCGATGAGCAGTTCTTC. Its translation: CASSLPTGIDEQFF.

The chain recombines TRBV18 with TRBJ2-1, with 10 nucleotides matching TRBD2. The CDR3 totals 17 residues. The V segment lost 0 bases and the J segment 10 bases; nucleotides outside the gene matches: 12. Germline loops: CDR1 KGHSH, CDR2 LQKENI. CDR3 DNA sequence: TGTGCCAGCTCACCACCGAGGGGGGGAGCGACTAGCGGGGAGCAGTTCTTC. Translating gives CASSPPRGGATSGEQFF. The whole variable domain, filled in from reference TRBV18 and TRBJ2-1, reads NAGVMQNPRHLVRRRGQEARLRCSPMKGHSHVYWYRQLPEEGLKFMVYLQKENIIDESGMPKERFSAEFPKEGPSILRIQQVVRGDSAAYFCASSPPRGGATSGEQFFGPGTRLTVL.

The CDR3 nucleotides are TGTGCCAGCAGTTTCTCGGGTGGGAGCTACAATGAGCAGTTCTTC. Translated: CASSFSGGSYNEQFF. V usage is TRBV28 and J usage is TRBJ2-1; possible D gene TRBD2, 5 bases. Trimming cost V 3 bases and J 3 bases, with 12 bases left between them. From germline, CDR1 is MDHEN and CDR2 SYDVKM. CDR3 size: 15 residues.